This is a list of T cell receptor beta chains from one sample in a study of beta chain features in type 1 diabetes. The data were produced by immunoSEQ multiplex PCR, yet TCRdb's version contains in-frame clones alone and is incomplete. The sample contains roughly 340,000 clones, around 12% of which appear only once. Source material: naive CD4+ T cells from blood. The receptor source for this set is a woman aged 18-29 years with type 1 diabetes. CDR3s include the opening cysteine and the closing phenylalanine or tryptophan. The D gene is left open where the match is weak. Expanded clones are given a class, and other clones once, few, many or no size at all.

V: TRBV4-1; size: NA; D: NA; J: TRBJ2-3; CDR3: CASSQWASETTDTQYF
V: TRBV7-8; size: NA; D: NA; J: TRBJ2-7; CDR3: CASSIDLRSSYEQYF
V: TRBV11-2; size: NA; D: NA; J: TRBJ1-5; CDR3: CASSSESRQPQHF
V: TRBV5-1; size: few; D: NA; J: TRBJ2-7; CDR3: CASHSSGGSYEQYF
V: TRBV28; size: few; D: NA; J: TRBJ2-1; CDR3: CASSSPGLEVNEQFF
V: TRBV18; size: NA; D: NA; J: TRBJ2-7; CDR3: CASSPSEDSIYEQYF
V: TRBV28; size: few; D: NA; J: TRBJ1-1; CDR3: CAIDYWGNTEAFF
V: TRBV27; size: NA; D: NA; J: TRBJ2-1; CDR3: CASLRGGNEQFF
V: TRBV28; size: few; D: TRBD2; J: TRBJ2-7; CDR3: CASSLKSGSSYEQYF
V: TRBV28; size: few; D: NA; J: TRBJ2-1; CDR3: CASCGTPLNEQFF
V: TRBV2; size: few; D: NA; J: TRBJ2-5; CDR3: CASSSGVRETQYF
V: TRBV6-1; size: few; D: NA; J: TRBJ1-5; CDR3: CAISTDSGQPQHF
V: TRBV7-8; size: few; D: NA; J: TRBJ1-3; CDR3: CASSLTGFESNTIYF
V: TRBV18; size: NA; D: NA; J: TRBJ1-4; CDR3: CASSPRSGKANEKLFF
V: TRBV28; size: once; D: NA; J: TRBJ1-2; CDR3: CASSRTGTGGYTF
V: TRBV7-9; size: few; D: TRBD1; J: TRBJ2-5; CDR3: CASSPLGQGKETQYF
V: TRBV30; size: few; D: NA; J: TRBJ1-2; CDR3: CAWSPPRGGHYGYTF
V: TRBV14; size: NA; D: NA; J: TRBJ1-2; CDR3: CASSQEVAGPYGYTF